The 16 T cell receptor beta chains given below trace back to one sample, sequenced in a study of vaccination and CD4 T cells after COVID-19 (dated by TCRdb to 2022 to 2024). The treatment or condition label on this specimen signifies: roughly nine-day PBMC culture with coronavirus spike peptide pools or control peptides (ViraFEST assay). CD4+ T cells from unexposed donors were collected before the COVID-19 pandemic (2011-2018). Antigens of these TCRs are unknown. Library preparation used PCR. Sequencing was performed on an Illumina iSeq 100. TCR sequencing of DNA from cultured CD4+ T cells used the Oncomine TCR Beta short-read assay at the Johns Hopkins FTIC core. Genomic DNA was extracted from the cultured CD4+ T cells with the QIAamp micro DNA kit. TCRdb trimmed the raw reads at Q25, called clones with MiXCR and kept productive beta chains. When rows share a CDR3 protein, they turn into one entry using the most common DNA and genes. This sample lists about 10,000 distinct CDR3 sequences; around a third were detected once. 15% of the sample goes to the ten largest clones.

Sequencing used CD4+ T cells from blood, cultured in vitro. The receptors shown here come from a human donor in good health.

This clonotype was seen a handful of times. This chain uses TRBV27 with TRBJ2-7; D is undetermined. The CDR3 consists of 9 residues. In germline, CDR1 is MNHEY, CDR2 SMNVEV (reference sequence). V was cut by 10 bases and J by 4 bases, with 5 bases left in between. CDR3 nucleotides: TGTGCCACCAATTACGAGCAGTACTTC. Encoded protein: CATNYEQYF.

V and J are TRBV19 and TRBJ2-5; TRBD2 matches 8 bases. CDR1 LNHDA and CDR2 SQIVND come from the germline V gene (reference sequence). V shed 2 bases and J 5 bases; nucleotides not matched to a gene: 7. This CDR3 spans 15 amino acids. This chain's CDR3 is CASSIRSGSTETQYF. The DNA for the CDR3 is TGTGCCAGTAGTATAAGGAGCGGGAGTACGGAGACCCAGTACTTC.

This chain joins TRBV7-2 and TRBJ2-7, with 10 bases aligning to TRBD2. Per the germline V gene, CDR1 is SGHTA and CDR2 is FQGNSA. J was trimmed by 3 bases and V by 6 bases; bases with no gene match: 5. The CDR3 runs to 14 residues. Written as DNA, the CDR3 is TGTGCCAGCAGTCGGATAGCGGGAGGCTACGAGCAGTACTTC. It yields the protein CASSRIAGGYEQYF.

The chain carries TRBV7-2 and TRBJ2-1; 8 nucleotides match TRBD2. Germline values: CDR1 SGHTA, CDR2 FQGNSA. Trimming at V came to 6 bases and at J to 1 base, leaving 5 bases not matched to a gene. The CDR3 loop spans 15 amino acids. This chain's CDR3 is CASRPGGGSYNEQFF. The CDR3 DNA sequence: TGTGCCAGCAGACCCGGGGGGGGTTCCTACAATGAGCAGTTCTTC.

This rearrangement joins TRBV6-5 to TRBJ1-5; no firm D call. Germline V lookup: CDR1 MNHEY, CDR2 SVGAGI. The CDR3 has 12 amino acids. Trimming pared 0 bases from V and 9 bases from J, leaving 6 bases between. The CDR3 sequence: CASSYSEGPQHF. The CDR3 region has the DNA TGTGCCAGCAGTTACTCGGAGGGGCCCCAGCATTTT.

The V gene is TRBV7-3, the J gene TRBJ2-1; 7 nucleotides agree with TRBD1. V shed 4 bases, J shed 2 bases, and the junction held 5 bases outside the gene matches. This CDR3 region has 15 residues. Germline CDR1 reads SGHTA; CDR2 reads FQGTGA. The DNA of the CDR3 is TGTGCCAGCAGCTCCCCGGGACAGCCCTACAATGAGCAGTTCTTC. As protein: CASSSPGQPYNEQFF.

The rearrangement links TRBV7-2 to TRBJ1-5, with a possible D match to TRBD1 (5 bases). The CDR3 spans 13 residues. Germline V gene data show CDR1 as SGHTA and CDR2 as FQGNSA. V was shortened by 3 bases and J by 5 bases, with 8 bases between the two germline ends. CDR3 nucleotide sequence: TGTGCCAGCAGCTTTTTCAGGGATCAGCCCCAGCATTTT. Protein sequence: CASSFFRDQPQHF.

A few counts support this clonotype. V is TRBV5-1 and J is TRBJ2-5; the D is unclear. Germline assignment: CDR1 SGHRS and CDR2 YFSETQ. V shed 0 bases and J shed 4 bases, with 10 bases lying between them. CDR3 length equals 14 residues. The CDR3 loop is CASSLGRASETQYF. In DNA, the CDR3 is TGCGCCAGCAGCTTGGGACGGGCCTCAGAGACCCAGTACTTC. The whole variable domain, remainder taken from reference TRBV5-1 and TRBJ2-5, is KAGVTQTPRYLIKTRGQQVTLSCSPISGHRSVSWYQQTPGQGLQFLFEYFSETQRNKGNFPGRFSGRQFSNSRSEMNVSTLELGDSALYLCASSLGRASETQYFGPGTRLLVL.

V and J are TRBV4-2 and TRBJ1-5; 7 bases agree with TRBD1. With 4 bases clipped from V and 3 bases from J, the junction kept 6 bases outside the gene matches. Looked up from germline, CDR1 is LGHNA and CDR2 is YNFKEQ. The CDR3 runs to 15 residues. CDR3 residues: CASSRLDRDNQPQHF. Here the CDR3 DNA reads TGTGCCAGCAGCCGCCTCGACAGGGACAATCAGCCCCAGCATTTT.

The gene calls are TRBV5-1 and TRBJ1-2, with 11 bases aligning to TRBD1. The CDR3 spans 14 residues. Germline CDR1 reads SGHRS; CDR2 reads YFSETQ. With V trimmed by 4 bases and J by 5 bases, 4 bases remained unmatched. CDR3 amino acids: CASSLGTGGYGYTF. CDR3 sequence (DNA): TGCGCCAGCAGCCTAGGGACAGGGGGGTATGGCTACACCTTC.

This clonotype has more than one count but fewer than ten. The chain carries TRBV28 and TRBJ1-2, with 8 bases matching TRBD1. Per germline, CDR1 MDHEN and CDR2 SYDVKM. The CDR3 runs to 13 residues. After removal of 6 bases from V and 8 bases from J, the junction contained 8 bases not matched to a gene. The CDR3 coding sequence is TGTGCCAGCAGCCTCGGACAGGGTGGAGGCTACACCTTC. As protein: CASSLGQGGGYTF.

V and J are TRBV5-1 and TRBJ1-5, with D uncertain. This CDR3 has 15 residues. Between the trimmed V and J ends, which lost 0 bases and 4 bases, there was a span of 11 bases. Per the germline V gene, CDR1 is SGHRS and CDR2 is YFSETQ. The CDR3 sequence is CASSLVFGENQPQHF. Written as DNA, the CDR3 is TGCGCCAGCAGCTTGGTGTTCGGGGAAAATCAGCCCCAGCATTTT. The complete variable domain, with remaining parts taken from reference TRBV5-1 and TRBJ1-5, reads KAGVTQTPRYLIKTRGQQVTLSCSPISGHRSVSWYQQTPGQGLQFLFEYFSETQRNKGNFPGRFSGRQFSNSRSEMNVSTLELGDSALYLCASSLVFGENQPQHFGDGTRLSIL.

The V and J genes are TRBV10-3 and TRBJ2-7; 10 bases align to TRBD2. This CDR3 has 14 amino acids. Germline CDR1 is ENHRY and CDR2 is SYGVKD. The junction had 6 bases not matched to a gene; V was cut back by 7 bases and J by 3 bases. The chain's CDR3 is CAITSGTSDYEQYF. CDR3 DNA sequence: TGTGCCATCACCTCCGGGACTAGCGACTACGAGCAGTACTTC.

The chain is built from TRBV11-2 and TRBJ1-6, with TRBD1 matching over 7 bases. CDR3 length: 13 amino acids. Germline CDR1 SGHAT, CDR2 FQNNGV. J gave up 8 bases and V 7 bases, and 5 bases lay outside the gene matches. The CDR3 bases are TGTGCCAGCAAGACTCAGGGGGATTCACCCCTCCACTTT. Translation gives CASKTQGDSPLHF.

This chain connects TRBV7-9 to TRBJ2-2; 8 bases match TRBD2. The CDR3 extends over 16 amino acids. Per the germline V gene, CDR1 is SEHNR and CDR2 is FQNEAQ (reference sequence). Trimming at V came to 6 bases and at J to 2 bases, leaving 8 bases not matched to a gene. For the CDR3, the DNA is TGTGCCAGCAGGCCAAGCGGGGGCGATAACACCGGGGAGCTGTTTTTT. Amino acid sequence: CASRPSGGDNTGELFF.

The chain carries TRBV6-5 and TRBJ2-7; 7 bases match TRBD1. CDR3 length: 14 amino acids. Looked up from germline, CDR1 is MNHEY and CDR2 is SVGAGI. V lost 4 bases to trimming and J lost 2 bases; unmatched junction nucleotides: 5. The CDR3 sequence: CASSWGTGAYEQYF. The CDR3 DNA is TGTGCCAGCAGTTGGGGAACAGGGGCCTACGAGCAGTACTTC.